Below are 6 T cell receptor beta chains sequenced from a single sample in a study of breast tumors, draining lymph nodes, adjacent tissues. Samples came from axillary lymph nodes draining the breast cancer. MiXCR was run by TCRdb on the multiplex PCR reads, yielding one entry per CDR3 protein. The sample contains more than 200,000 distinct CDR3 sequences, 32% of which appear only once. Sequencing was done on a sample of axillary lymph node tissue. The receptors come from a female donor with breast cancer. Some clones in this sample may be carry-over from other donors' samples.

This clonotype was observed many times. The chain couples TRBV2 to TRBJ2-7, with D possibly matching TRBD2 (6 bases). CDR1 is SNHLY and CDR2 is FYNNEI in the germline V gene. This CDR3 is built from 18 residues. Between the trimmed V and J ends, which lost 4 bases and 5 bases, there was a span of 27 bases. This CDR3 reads CASSGGLGGTASGDEQYF. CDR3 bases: TGTGCCAGCAGTGGTGGCTTAGGCGGGACCGCTTCGGGCGACGAGCAGTACTTC. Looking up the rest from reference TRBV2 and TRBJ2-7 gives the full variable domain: EPEVTQTPSHQVTQMGQEVILRCVPISNHLYFYWYRQILGQKVEFLVSFYNNEISEKSEIFDDQFSVERPDGSNFTLKIRSTKLEDSAMYFCASSGGLGGTASGDEQYFGPGTRLTVT.

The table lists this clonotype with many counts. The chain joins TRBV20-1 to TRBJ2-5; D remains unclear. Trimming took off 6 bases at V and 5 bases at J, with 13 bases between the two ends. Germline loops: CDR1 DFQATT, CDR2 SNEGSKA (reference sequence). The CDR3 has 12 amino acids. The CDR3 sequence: CSARAAAETQYF. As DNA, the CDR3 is TGCAGTGCCCGGGCGGCGGCGGAGACCCAGTACTTC.

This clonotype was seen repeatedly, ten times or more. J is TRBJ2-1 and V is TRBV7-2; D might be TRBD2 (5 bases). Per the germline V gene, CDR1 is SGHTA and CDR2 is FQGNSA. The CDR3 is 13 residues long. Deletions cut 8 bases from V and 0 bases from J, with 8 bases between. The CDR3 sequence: CASDYRSYNEQFF. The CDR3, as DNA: TGTGCCAGCGACTATCGCTCCTACAATGAGCAGTTCTTC.

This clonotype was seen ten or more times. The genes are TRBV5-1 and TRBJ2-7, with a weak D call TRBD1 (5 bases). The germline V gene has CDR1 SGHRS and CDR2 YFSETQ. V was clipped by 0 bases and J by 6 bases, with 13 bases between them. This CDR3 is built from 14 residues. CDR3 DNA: TGCGCCAGCAGCTTGGAACAGGCCTCGGGCGAGCAGTACTTC. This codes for CASSLEQASGEQYF.

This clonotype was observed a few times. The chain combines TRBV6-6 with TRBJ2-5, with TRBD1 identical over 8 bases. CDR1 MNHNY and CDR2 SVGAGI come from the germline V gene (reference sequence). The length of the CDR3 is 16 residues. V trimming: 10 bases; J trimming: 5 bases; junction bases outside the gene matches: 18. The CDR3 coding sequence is TGTGCCACCAATCCAGGGGGCGGACCCACCGAGGAGACCCAGTACTTC. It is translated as CATNPGGGPTEETQYF.

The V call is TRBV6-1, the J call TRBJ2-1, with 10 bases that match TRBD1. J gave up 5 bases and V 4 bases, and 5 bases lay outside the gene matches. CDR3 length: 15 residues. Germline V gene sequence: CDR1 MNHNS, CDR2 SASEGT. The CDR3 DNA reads TGTGCCAGCAGTGTTAGGGACAGGGGTCACAATGAGCAGTTCTTC. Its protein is CASSVRDRGHNEQFF.